This T cell receptor (beta chain) stems from a study of T cell responses to AZD1222 COVID-19 vaccine. Whole-study findings and limits: Elevations in Spike-specific TCR breadth and depth followed administration of two AZD1222 doses.

The CDR3 extends over 14 amino acids. Germline CDR1 and CDR2: SGHRS and YFSETQ. Trimming left V 4 bases short and J 3 bases short, with 13 bases between. Note on this clone: Its specificity is not known.

Assay: immunoSEQ multiplex PCR; the TCRdb copy retains only in-frame clones and omits some. The table lists 150,000 to 200,000 clones, approximately 94% of them singletons, with approximately 0.64% in the top ten. J is TRBJ1-2 and V is TRBV5-1; D call uncertain. The TCR was taken from an adult in good health. Sequences were derived from peripheral blood, sampled on day 0 of AZD1222 vaccination. The CDR3 DNA follows: TGCGCCAGCAGCGGAGCCGGAAGCGACTATGGCTACACCTTC. Its protein is CASSGAGSDYGYTF.